A single sample is the source of the 8 T cell receptor beta chains below, sequenced in a study of PD-1 blockade in classical Hodgkin lymphoma (dated by TCRdb to the early 2020s). Library construction relied on the immunoSEQ multiplex PCR assay. The table was pulled from immuneACCESS by TCRdb, which kept in-frame rearrangements only. Such tables lose some clones; where checked, under half of the loss comes from unresolved V genes, and the rest has no known cause. The table for this sample lists tens of thousands of clones; roughly 78% of them were counted only once. In total, the top ten clones hold 15% to 20% of the sample. The sample's time point label is to be understood as: cycle 2 day 1 (C2D1) of nivolumab. Every trial patient had relapsed following autologous stem cell transplantation, and prior brentuximab vedotin exposure was what differed among cohorts A, B and C. Sequences were derived from peripheral blood mononuclear cells (PBMCs), sampled before the second cycle of nivolumab. The receptors were gathered from a human donor with classical Hodgkin lymphoma.

The rearrangement links TRBV5-5 to TRBJ2-5; the match to TRBD2 covers 9 bases. CDR3 size: 17 residues. Germline CDR1 is SGHKS and CDR2 is YYEKEE (reference sequence). The V segment lost 0 bases and the J segment 4 bases; nucleotides outside the gene matches: 10. The CDR3 sequence is CASSLAVAGVLRETQYF. The DNA for the CDR3 is TGTGCCAGCAGCTTGGCAGTAGCGGGAGTGTTGCGAGAGACCCAGTACTTC.

The V and J genes are TRBV19 and TRBJ1-4; unclear D gene. Germline V gives CDR1 LNHDA, CDR2 SQIVND (reference sequence). The CDR3 totals 11 residues. V shed 6 bases and J shed 12 bases, with 11 bases lying between them. The CDR3 sequence is CASRMNAELFF. The CDR3 DNA follows: TGTGCCAGTAGGATGAATGCGGAACTGTTTTTT.

The genes are TRBV6-4 and TRBJ1-2; no reliable D call. CDR3 length: 16 amino acids. CDR1 MRHNA and CDR2 SNTAGT come from the germline V gene. Trimming left V 5 bases short and J 4 bases short, with 20 bases between. DNA for the CDR3: TGTGCCAGCAGTTCCAAACCACACGGAAAGACCTATGGCTACACCTTC. Residues: CASSSKPHGKTYGYTF.

This clone appeared once. The gene calls are TRBV13 and TRBJ2-7; D might be TRBD1 (5 bases). This CDR3 has 15 amino acids. Looked up from germline, CDR1 is PRHDT and CDR2 is FYEKMQ (reference sequence). Trimming took 2 bases from V and 4 from J, leaving 15 bases between them. The CDR3 region is CASSLILQGSYEQYF. The CDR3 bases are TGTGCCAGCAGCTTAATTCTCCAGGGTTCTTACGAGCAGTACTTC.

The V and J genes are TRBV9 and TRBJ1-1, with unresolved D. This CDR3 comprises 13 residues. Germline V gives CDR1 SGDLS, CDR2 YYNGEE. V lost 4 bases, J lost 0 bases, and 7 bases lay in between. CDR3 protein: CASSLAMNTEAFF. The CDR3 DNA reads as TGTGCCAGCAGCTTAGCGATGAACACTGAAGCTTTCTTT.

This clone was detected only once. The chain couples TRBV23-1 to TRBJ2-3, with D possibly called TRBD1 or TRBD2 (6 bases each). TRBV23-1 is noted as an ORF with a role that remains uncertain. V was cut by 4 bases and J by 7 bases, with 18 bases left in between. CDR3 length equals 15 residues. CDR3: CASSPPLRGRNTQYF. The CDR3 region has the DNA TGCGCCAGCAGTCCACCCCTCCGGGGGCGGAATACGCAGTATTTT.

The genes are TRBV5-1 and TRBJ2-3; the D gene is possibly TRBD1 (5 bases). The ends were cut back, 3 bases at V and 3 bases at J, with 8 bases in the middle. The CDR3 sequence is 13 residues long. CDR1 and CDR2 (germline): SGHRS, YFSETQ. The CDR3 DNA reads as TGCGCCAGCAGCTCGGACACTACAGATACGCAGTATTTT. Translation gives CASSSDTTDTQYF.

The chain carries TRBV6-5 and TRBJ2-7, with 7 bases aligning to TRBD2. CDR1 is MNHEY and CDR2 is SVGAGI in the germline V gene. This CDR3 region has 13 residues. V gave up 7 bases and J gave up 2 bases; unmatched junction bases: 5. This CDR3 reads CASTQAGPYEQYF. The DNA for the CDR3 is TGTGCCAGCACTCAAGCGGGACCCTACGAGCAGTACTTC.